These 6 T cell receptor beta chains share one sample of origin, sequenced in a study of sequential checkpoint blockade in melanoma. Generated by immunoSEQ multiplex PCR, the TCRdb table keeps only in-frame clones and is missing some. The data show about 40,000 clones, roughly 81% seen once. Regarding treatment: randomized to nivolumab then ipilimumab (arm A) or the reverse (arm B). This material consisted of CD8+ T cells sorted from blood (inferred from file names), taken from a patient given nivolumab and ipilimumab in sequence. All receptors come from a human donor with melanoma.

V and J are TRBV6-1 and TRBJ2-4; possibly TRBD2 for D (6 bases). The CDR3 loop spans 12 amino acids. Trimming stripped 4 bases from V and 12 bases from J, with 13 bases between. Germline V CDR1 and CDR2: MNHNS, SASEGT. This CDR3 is CASSGLGGYQYF. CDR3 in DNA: TGTGCCAGCAGTGGCCTCGGGGGATATCAGTACTTC.

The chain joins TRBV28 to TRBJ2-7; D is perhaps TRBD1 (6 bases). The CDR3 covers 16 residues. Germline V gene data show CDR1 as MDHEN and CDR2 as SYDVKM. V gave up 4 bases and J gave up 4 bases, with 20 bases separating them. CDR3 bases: TGTGCCAGCAGTTGGAGATACAGGGTACACGAATACGAGCAGTACTTC. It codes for CASSWRYRVHEYEQYF.

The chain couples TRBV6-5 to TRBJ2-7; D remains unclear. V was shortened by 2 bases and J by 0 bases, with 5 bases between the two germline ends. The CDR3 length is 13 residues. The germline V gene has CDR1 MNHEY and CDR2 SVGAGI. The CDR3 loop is CASSYGGSYEQYF. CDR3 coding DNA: TGTGCCAGCAGTTACGGCGGCTCCTACGAGCAGTACTTC.

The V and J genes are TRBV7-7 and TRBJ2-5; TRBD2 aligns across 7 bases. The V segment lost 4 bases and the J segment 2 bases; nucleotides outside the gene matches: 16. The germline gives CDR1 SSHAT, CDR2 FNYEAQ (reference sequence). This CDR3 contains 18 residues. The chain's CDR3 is CASSWGPKPGGGQETQYF. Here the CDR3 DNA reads TGTGCCAGCAGCTGGGGACCTAAGCCGGGGGGAGGGCAAGAGACCCAGTACTTC.

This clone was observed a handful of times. This CDR3 reads CASSTGAGHTEAFF. The CDR3 DNA reads as TGTGCCAGTAGTACAGGGGCCGGACACACTGAAGCTTTCTTT. This chain joins TRBV6-1 and TRBJ1-1; 7 positions agree with TRBD1. V lost 9 bases, J lost 3 bases, and 10 bases stayed unmatched. Germline V gene lookup returns CDR1 MNHNS and CDR2 SASEGT. The CDR3 is made up of 14 amino acids.

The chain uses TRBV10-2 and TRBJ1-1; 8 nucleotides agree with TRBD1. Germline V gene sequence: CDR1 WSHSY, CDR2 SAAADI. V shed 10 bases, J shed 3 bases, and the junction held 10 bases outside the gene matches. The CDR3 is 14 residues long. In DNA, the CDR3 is TGCGCCATCGGACAGGGAAAAGGGGACACTGAAGCTTTCTTT. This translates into CAIGQGKGDTEAFF.